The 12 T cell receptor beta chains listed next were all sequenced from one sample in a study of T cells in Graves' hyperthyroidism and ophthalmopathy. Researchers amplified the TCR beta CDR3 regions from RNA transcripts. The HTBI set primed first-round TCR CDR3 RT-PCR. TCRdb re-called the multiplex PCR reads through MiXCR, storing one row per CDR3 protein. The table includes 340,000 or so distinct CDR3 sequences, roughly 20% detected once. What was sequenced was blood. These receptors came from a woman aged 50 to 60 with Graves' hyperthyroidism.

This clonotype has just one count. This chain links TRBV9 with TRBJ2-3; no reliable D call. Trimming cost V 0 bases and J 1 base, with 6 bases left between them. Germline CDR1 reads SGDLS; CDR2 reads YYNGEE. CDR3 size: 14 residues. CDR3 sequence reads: CASSVGAGTDTQYF. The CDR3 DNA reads TGTGCCAGCAGCGTAGGGGCGGGCACAGATACGCAGTATTTT.

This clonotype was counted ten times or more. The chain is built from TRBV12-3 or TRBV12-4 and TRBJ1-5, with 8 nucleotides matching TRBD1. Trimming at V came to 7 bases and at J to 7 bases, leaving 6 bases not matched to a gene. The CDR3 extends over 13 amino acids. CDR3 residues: CASTRGLGQPQHF. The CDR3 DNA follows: TGTGCCAGCACCAGGGGGCTTGGGCAGCCCCAGCATTTT.

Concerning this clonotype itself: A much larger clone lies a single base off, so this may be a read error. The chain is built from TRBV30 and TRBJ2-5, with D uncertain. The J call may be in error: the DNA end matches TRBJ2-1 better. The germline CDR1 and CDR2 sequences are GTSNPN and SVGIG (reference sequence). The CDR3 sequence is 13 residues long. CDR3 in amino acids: CAWSIQAQETQFF. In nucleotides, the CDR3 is TGTGCCTGGAGTATCCAGGCTCAAGAGACCCAGTTCTTC.

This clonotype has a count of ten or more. DNA of the CDR3: TGTGCCAGCAGTCTAGCGGGAGGGCCCTTTGATACGCAGTATTTT. Its translation: CASSLAGGPFDTQYF. V is TRBV28 and J is TRBJ2-3; 12 nucleotides line up with TRBD2. Germline CDR1 and CDR2: MDHEN and SYDVKM. CDR3 size: 15 residues. V shed 5 bases and J 6 bases; nucleotides not matched to a gene: 6.

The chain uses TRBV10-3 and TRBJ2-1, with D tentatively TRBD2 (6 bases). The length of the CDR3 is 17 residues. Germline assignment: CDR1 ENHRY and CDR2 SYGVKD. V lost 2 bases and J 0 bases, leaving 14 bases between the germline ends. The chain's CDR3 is CAISEPTLALSYNEQFF. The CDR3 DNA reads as TGTGCCATCAGTGAGCCAACGCTAGCGCTCTCCTACAATGAGCAGTTCTTC.

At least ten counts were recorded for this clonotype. The CDR3 sequence: CASSPSGRAGETQYF. DNA of the CDR3: TGCGCCAGCAGCCCTAGCGGGAGGGCCGGGGAGACCCAGTACTTC. The genes are TRBV5-1 and TRBJ2-5; 12 bases match TRBD2. The V gene's germline CDR1 is SGHRS and CDR2 YFSETQ. CDR3 length: 15 residues. V was pared by 4 bases and J by 5 bases, with 6 bases of the junction left unmatched.

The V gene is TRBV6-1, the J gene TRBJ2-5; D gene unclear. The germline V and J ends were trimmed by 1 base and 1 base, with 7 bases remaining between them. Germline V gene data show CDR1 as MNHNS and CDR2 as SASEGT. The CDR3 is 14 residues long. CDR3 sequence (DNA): TGTGCCAGCAGTGAAGGAGGCTCCCAAGAGACCCAGTACTTC. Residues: CASSEGGSQETQYF.

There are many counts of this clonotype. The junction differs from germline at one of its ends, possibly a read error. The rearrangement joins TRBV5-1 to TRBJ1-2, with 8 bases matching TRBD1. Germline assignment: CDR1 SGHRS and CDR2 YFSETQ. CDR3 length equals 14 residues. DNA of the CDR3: TGTGCCAGCAGTTTAGCAGGGGGCAACTATGGCTACACCTTC. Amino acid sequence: CASSLAGGNYGYTF.

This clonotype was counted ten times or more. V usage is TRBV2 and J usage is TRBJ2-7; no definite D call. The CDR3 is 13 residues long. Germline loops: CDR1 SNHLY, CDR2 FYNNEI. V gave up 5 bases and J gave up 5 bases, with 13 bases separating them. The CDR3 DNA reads TGTGCCAGCAGTTTGACATCCCCTGACGAGCAGTACTTC. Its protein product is CASSLTSPDEQYF.

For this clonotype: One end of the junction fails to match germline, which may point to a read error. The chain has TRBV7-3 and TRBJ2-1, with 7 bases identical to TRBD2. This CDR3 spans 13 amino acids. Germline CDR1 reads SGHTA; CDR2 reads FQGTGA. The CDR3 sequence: CVSSPGGNNEQFF. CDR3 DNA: TGTGTCAGCAGCCCGGGGGGAAACAATGAGCAGTTCTTC.

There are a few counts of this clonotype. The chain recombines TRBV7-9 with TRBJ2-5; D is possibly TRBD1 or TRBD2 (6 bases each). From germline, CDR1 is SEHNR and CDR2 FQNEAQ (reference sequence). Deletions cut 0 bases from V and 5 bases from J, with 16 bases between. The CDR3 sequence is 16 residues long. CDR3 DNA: TGTGCCAGCAGCTTAGCTTCGGGGGCCTCAGTGGAGACCCAGTACTTC. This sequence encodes CASSLASGASVETQYF. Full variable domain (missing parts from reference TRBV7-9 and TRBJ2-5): DTGVSQNPRHKITKRGQNVTFRCDPISEHNRLYWYRQTLGQGPEFLTYFQNEAQLEKSRLLSDRFSAERPKGSFSTLEIQRTEQGDSAMYLCASSLASGASVETQYFGPGTRLLVL.

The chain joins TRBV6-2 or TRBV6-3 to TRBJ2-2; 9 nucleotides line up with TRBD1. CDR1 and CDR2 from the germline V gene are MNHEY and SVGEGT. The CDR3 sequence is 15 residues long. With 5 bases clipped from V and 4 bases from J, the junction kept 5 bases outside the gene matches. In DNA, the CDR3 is TGTGCCAGCAGTGCCGGGACAGGGACCACCGGGGAGCTGTTTTTT. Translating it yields CASSAGTGTTGELFF.